The 18 T cell receptor beta chains in this list originate from one sample, sequenced in a study of regulatory T cells in long-lasting Graves disease. To make TCR beta libraries, researchers used iRepertoire HTBI primers and Arm-PCR of CDR3 regions. A single record per CDR3 protein comes from TCRdb applying MiXCR to the multiplex PCR reads. The sample includes around 250,000 distinct CDR3 sequences, 15% to 20% of them seen just once. Documented time point: newly diagnosed GD, antithyroid drugs for less than 3 months. The TCR library was made from RNA that had been extracted from PBMCs in TRIzol. The data also belong to a second study, concerning T cells in Graves' hyperthyroidism and ophthalmopathy.

The sample here was peripheral blood mononuclear cells (PBMCs), taken at new diagnosis, from a patient treated with antithyroid drugs. Every receptor here comes from a woman aged 25 to 39 with Graves disease.

Many counts were recorded for this clonotype. The chain uses TRBV20-1 and TRBJ2-7; tentatively, D is TRBD1 (5 bases). V lost 3 bases, J lost 2 bases, and 11 bases lay in between. CDR3 size: 13 residues. The germline V gene has CDR1 DFQATT and CDR2 SNEGSKA (reference sequence). The CDR3 loop is CSASVDNTYEQYF. The CDR3 DNA reads as TGCAGTGCTAGCGTGGACAACACCTACGAGCAGTACTTC.

This clonotype came up many times. The rearrangement joins TRBV27 to TRBJ2-3; D could derive from TRBD1 or TRBD2 (5 bases each). Germline V lookup: CDR1 MNHEY, CDR2 SMNVEV (reference sequence). With 5 bases removed from V and 6 bases from J, the gap between germline ends came to 18 bases. This CDR3 region has 15 residues. CDR3 bases: TGTGCCAGCAGTACGCCAGGGACGACCAAGGATACGCAGTATTTT. Translation: CASSTPGTTKDTQYF.

In this sample, this clonotype turned up many times. This chain connects TRBV9 to TRBJ1-6, with a possible D match to TRBD1 (6 bases). Trimming cost V 0 bases and J 7 bases, with 8 bases left between them. The CDR3 is made up of 14 amino acids. Germline assignment: CDR1 SGDLS and CDR2 YYNGEE. The DNA for the CDR3 is TGTGCCAGCAGCGTAGAGGGGGGCAATTCACCCCTCCACTTT. Protein product: CASSVEGGNSPLHF.

This clonotype was recorded at least ten times. The V call is TRBV20-1, the J call TRBJ2-7; 12 bases fit TRBD2. V lost 4 bases, J lost 4 bases, and 2 bases stayed unmatched. The germline V gene has CDR1 DFQATT and CDR2 SNEGSKA (reference sequence). The CDR3 covers 13 residues. This chain's CDR3 is CSATTSGGYEQYF. CDR3 DNA: TGCAGTGCTACGACTAGCGGGGGTTACGAGCAGTACTTC.

The J gene is TRBJ1-2, the V gene TRBV19; D may be TRBD1 (5 bases). The length of the CDR3 is 11 residues. Trimming shortened V by 11 bases and J by 9 bases, and 16 bases separated the two germline ends. Germline CDR1 is LNHDA and CDR2 is SQIVND (reference sequence). The CDR3 DNA is TGTGCCGTGGGGACGGGAGGTAGCTACACCTTC. This translates into CAVGTGGSYTF.

This chain joins TRBV12-3 or TRBV12-4 and TRBJ2-1; D call uncertain. V dropped 4 bases and J dropped 2 bases, with 9 bases sitting between them. This CDR3 is built from 14 residues. CDR3 sequence (DNA): TGTGCCAGCAGTTACTCGCCAGCCTACAATGAGCAGTTCTTC. Residues: CASSYSPAYNEQFF.

This clonotype showed up many times. The CDR3 DNA follows: TGTGCCAGCAGCTTAATGGCGGGCGGTGAAGCTTTCTTT. Translating gives CASSLMAGGEAFF. This rearrangement joins TRBV7-8 to TRBJ1-1; D remains unclear. This CDR3 is built from 13 residues. V dropped 2 bases and J dropped 7 bases, with 11 bases sitting between them. Germline V gene data show CDR1 as SGHVS and CDR2 as FQNEAQ. Full variable domain (rest looked up from reference TRBV7-8 and TRBJ1-1): GAGVSQSPRYKVAKRGQDVALRCDPISGHVSLFWYQQALGQGPEFLTYFQNEAQLDKSGLPSDRFFAERPEGSVSTLKIQRTQQEDSAVYLCASSLMAGGEAFFGQGTRLTVV.

This clonotype was seen ten or more times. The V gene is TRBV9, the J gene TRBJ1-2; D not certain. The germline V and J ends were trimmed by 3 bases and 5 bases, with 8 bases remaining between them. From germline, CDR1 is SGDLS and CDR2 YYNGEE. The CDR3 totals 12 residues. The CDR3 DNA reads as TGTGCCAGCAGCGCCCAGGCTTATGGCTACACCTTC. It specifies CASSAQAYGYTF.

This clonotype was found many times. The gene calls are TRBV5-6 and TRBJ2-2; the D gene is possibly TRBD2 (5 bases). Germline CDR1 is SGHDT and CDR2 is YYEEEE. Trimming removed 3 bases from V and 3 bases from J, with 6 bases in between. This CDR3 spans 13 amino acids. Written as DNA, the CDR3 is TGTGCCAGCAGCTCGGACTACACCGGGGAGCTGTTTTTT. Translating gives CASSSDYTGELFF.

V is TRBV19 and J is TRBJ2-1, with D tentatively TRBD1 or TRBD2 (5 bases each). The CDR3 length is 16 residues. The V gene lost 6 bases and the J gene lost 0 bases, with 15 bases spanning the gap. The germline V gene has CDR1 LNHDA and CDR2 SQIVND (reference sequence). The CDR3 loop reads CASRPSGASSYNEQFF. DNA for the CDR3: TGTGCCAGTAGACCCTCCGGGGCGAGCTCCTACAATGAGCAGTTCTTC.

This clonotype has ten or more counts. The chain employs TRBV5-1 and TRBJ2-1, with a tentative D call TRBD2 (6 bases). Deletions cut 4 bases from V and 9 bases from J, with 14 bases between. This CDR3 comprises 13 residues. CDR1 and CDR2 from the germline V gene are SGHRS and YFSETQ. CDR3 region: CASSPTSPIEQFF. The DNA for the CDR3 is TGCGCCAGCAGCCCAACTAGCCCAATTGAGCAGTTCTTC.

There are many counts of this clonotype. CDR3 residues: CASSWANEQFF. CDR3 sequence (DNA): TGTGCCAGCAGCTGGGCGAATGAGCAGTTCTTC. This rearrangement joins TRBV7-8 to TRBJ2-1; D call uncertain. V was pared by 4 bases and J by 7 bases, with 5 bases between. The CDR3 is 11 residues long. Germline assignment: CDR1 SGHVS and CDR2 FQNEAQ.

This clonotype was recorded many times. The genes are TRBV27 and TRBJ1-6, with D perhaps TRBD1 (6 bases). Trimming pared 3 bases from V and 9 bases from J, leaving 12 bases between. Germline CDR1 MNHEY, CDR2 SMNVEV (reference sequence). The CDR3 totals 14 residues. The chain's CDR3 is CASSFRGASSPLHF. Here the CDR3 DNA reads TGTGCCAGCAGTTTTCGGGGGGCGAGTTCACCCCTCCACTTT.

In the case of this clonotype: It may be a read error: a sequence one base away is much more abundant. This CDR3 is missing its conserved last phenylalanine or tryptophan, likely due to a read error. The rearrangement joins TRBV7-9 to TRBJ1-1; D is ambiguous. Trimming removed 2 bases at V and 6 bases at J, with 19 bases between. Germline V gene lookup returns CDR1 SEHNR and CDR2 FQNEAQ (reference sequence). The CDR3 totals 16 residues. The CDR3 DNA sequence: TGTGCCAGCAGCTTATTAGGGTCGGCCAAAGACGCTGAAGCTTTCCTT. Amino acid sequence: CASSLLGSAKDAEAFL.

The chain uses TRBV5-1 and TRBJ2-7; TRBD2 matches at 8 bases. The CDR3 length is 12 residues. The germline gives CDR1 SGHRS, CDR2 YFSETQ. V dropped 5 bases and J dropped 7; count of bases not matched to a gene: 5. CDR3 protein: CASRGRGGEQYF. For the CDR3, the DNA is TGCGCCAGCAGGGGACGGGGGGGGGAGCAGTACTTC.

Comments on this clonotype: With only one base between it and a far larger clone, this is likely a read error. The rearrangement uses TRBV7-2 and TRBJ2-1; D possibly corresponds to TRBD2 (5 bases). V shed 5 bases and J shed 5 bases, with 13 bases lying between them. The CDR3 runs to 14 residues. The germline CDR1 and CDR2 sequences are SGHTA and FQGNSA. The CDR3 nucleotides are TGTGCCAGCAGCAAAACCGGGATTGACAATGAGCAGTTCTTC. It is translated as CASSKTGIDNEQFF.

This clonotype appeared many times. J is TRBJ1-2 and V is TRBV2; D uncertain. CDR3 length: 12 residues. Deletions cut 7 bases from V and 4 bases from J, with 10 bases between. Germline assignment: CDR1 SNHLY and CDR2 FYNNEI. The CDR3 DNA reads as TGTGCCAGCAAAGGCTTCCCCTATGGCTACACCTTC. It translates to CASKGFPYGYTF.

This clonotype was observed a handful of times. This rearrangement joins TRBV24-1 to TRBJ2-3; perhaps TRBD1 as D (6 bases). The CDR3 is made up of 13 amino acids. Trimming removed 9 bases at V and 4 bases at J, with 13 bases between. Per the germline V gene, CDR1 is KGHDR and CDR2 is SFDVKD. The CDR3 coding sequence is TGTGCCACCTCGGACAGTTTAGCAGATACGCAGTATTTT. This translates into CATSDSLADTQYF.